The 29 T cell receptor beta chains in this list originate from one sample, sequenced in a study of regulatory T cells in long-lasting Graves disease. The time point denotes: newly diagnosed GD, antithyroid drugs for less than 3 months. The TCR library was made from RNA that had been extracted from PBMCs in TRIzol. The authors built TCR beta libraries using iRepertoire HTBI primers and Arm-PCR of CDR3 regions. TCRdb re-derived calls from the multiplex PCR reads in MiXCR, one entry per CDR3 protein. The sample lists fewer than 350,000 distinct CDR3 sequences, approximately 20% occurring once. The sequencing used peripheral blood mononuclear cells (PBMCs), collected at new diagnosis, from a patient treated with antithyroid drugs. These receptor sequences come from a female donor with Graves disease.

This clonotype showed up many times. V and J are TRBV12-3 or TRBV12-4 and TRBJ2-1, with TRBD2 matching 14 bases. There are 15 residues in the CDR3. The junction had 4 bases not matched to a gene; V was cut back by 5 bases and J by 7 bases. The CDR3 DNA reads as TGTGCCAGCAGTCGTGGGACTAGCGGGAGTAATGAGCAGTTCTTC. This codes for CASSRGTSGSNEQFF.

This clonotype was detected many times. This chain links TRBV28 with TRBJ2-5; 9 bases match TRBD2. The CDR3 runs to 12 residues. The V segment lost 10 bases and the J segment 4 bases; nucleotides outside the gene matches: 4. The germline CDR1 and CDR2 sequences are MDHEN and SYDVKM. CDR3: CATKTSGETQYF. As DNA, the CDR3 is TGTGCCACCAAGACTAGCGGAGAGACCCAGTACTTC.

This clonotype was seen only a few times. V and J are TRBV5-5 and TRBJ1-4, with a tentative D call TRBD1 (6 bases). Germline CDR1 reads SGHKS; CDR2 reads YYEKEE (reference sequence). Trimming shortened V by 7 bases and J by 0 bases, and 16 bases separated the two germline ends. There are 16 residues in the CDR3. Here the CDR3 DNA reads TGTGCCAGCGGGCCCTGGGGGGCTCCAACTAATGAAAAACTGTTTTTT. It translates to CASGPWGAPTNEKLFF.

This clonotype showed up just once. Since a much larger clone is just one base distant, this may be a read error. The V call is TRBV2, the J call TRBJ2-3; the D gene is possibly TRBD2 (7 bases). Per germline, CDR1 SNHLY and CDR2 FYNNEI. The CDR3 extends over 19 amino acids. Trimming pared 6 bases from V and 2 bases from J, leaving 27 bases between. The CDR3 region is CASSQDSAGAHLLTDTQYF. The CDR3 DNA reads TGTGCCAGCAGCCAAGATTCCGCGGGGGCGCATCTCCTCACAGATACGCAGTATTTT. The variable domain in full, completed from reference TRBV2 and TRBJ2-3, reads EPEVTQTPSHQVTQMGQEVILRCVPISNHLYFYWYRQILGQKVEFLVSFYNNEISEKSEIFDDQFSVERPDGSNFTLKIRSTKLEDSAMYFCASSQDSAGAHLLTDTQYFGPGTRLTVL.

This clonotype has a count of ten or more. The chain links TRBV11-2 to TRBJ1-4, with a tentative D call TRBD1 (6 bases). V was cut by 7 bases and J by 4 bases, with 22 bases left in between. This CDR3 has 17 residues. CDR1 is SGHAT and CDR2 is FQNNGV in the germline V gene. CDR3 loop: CASNTGRGLSLNEKLFF. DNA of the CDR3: TGTGCCAGCAATACAGGGAGGGGCCTTTCTCTTAATGAAAAACTGTTTTTT.

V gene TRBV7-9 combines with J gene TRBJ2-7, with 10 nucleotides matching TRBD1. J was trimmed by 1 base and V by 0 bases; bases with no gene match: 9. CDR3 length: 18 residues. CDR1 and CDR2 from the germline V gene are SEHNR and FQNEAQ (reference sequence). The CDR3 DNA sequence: TGTGCCAGCAGCTTAGCGCTCCGGGACAGGGGAAAGTCCTACGAGCAGTACTTC. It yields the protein CASSLALRDRGKSYEQYF.

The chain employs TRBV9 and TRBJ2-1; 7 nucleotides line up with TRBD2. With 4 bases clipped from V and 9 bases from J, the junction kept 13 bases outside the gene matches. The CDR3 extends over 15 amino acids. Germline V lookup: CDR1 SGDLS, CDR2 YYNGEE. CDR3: CASSPKGLLGIEQFF. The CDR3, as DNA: TGTGCCAGCAGCCCTAAGGGACTACTAGGCATTGAGCAGTTCTTC.

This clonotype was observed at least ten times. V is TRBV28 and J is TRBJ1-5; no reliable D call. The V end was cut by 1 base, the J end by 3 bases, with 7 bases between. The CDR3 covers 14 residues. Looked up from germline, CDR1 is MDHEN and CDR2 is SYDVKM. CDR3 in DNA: TGTGCCAGCAGTTTATCAAGACTCAATCAGCCCCAGCATTTT. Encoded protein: CASSLSRLNQPQHF.

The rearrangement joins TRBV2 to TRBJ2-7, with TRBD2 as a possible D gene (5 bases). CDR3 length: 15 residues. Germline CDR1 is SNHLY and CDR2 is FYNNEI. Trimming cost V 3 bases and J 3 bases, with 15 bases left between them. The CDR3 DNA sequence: TGTGCCAGCAGTGACTCCAGCGGCCAGTTCTACGAGCAGTACTTC. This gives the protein CASSDSSGQFYEQYF. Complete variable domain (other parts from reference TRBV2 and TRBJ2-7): EPEVTQTPSHQVTQMGQEVILRCVPISNHLYFYWYRQILGQKVEFLVSFYNNEISEKSEIFDDQFSVERPDGSNFTLKIRSTKLEDSAMYFCASSDSSGQFYEQYFGPGTRLTVT.

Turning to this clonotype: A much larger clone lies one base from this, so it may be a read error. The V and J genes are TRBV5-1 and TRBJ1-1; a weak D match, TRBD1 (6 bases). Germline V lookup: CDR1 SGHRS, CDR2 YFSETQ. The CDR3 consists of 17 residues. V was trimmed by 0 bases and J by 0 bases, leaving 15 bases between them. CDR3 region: CASSLVGAGIMNTEAFF. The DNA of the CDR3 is TGCGCCAGCAGCTTGGTGGGGGCAGGGATCATGAACACTGAAGCTTTCTTT.

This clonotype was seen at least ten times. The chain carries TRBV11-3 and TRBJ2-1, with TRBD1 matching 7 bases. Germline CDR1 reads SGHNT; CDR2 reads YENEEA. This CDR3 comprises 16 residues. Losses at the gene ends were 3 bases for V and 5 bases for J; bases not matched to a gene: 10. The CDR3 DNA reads TGTGCCAGCAGCTTTCCCTACAGGGGATTGGACAATGAGCAGTTCTTC. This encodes CASSFPYRGLDNEQFF.

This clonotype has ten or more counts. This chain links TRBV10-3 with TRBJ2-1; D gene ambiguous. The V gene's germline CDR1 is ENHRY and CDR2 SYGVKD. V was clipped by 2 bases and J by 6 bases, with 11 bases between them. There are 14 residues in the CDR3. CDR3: CAISEPKGGNEQFF. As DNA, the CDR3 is TGTGCCATCAGTGAGCCGAAGGGTGGCAATGAGCAGTTCTTC.

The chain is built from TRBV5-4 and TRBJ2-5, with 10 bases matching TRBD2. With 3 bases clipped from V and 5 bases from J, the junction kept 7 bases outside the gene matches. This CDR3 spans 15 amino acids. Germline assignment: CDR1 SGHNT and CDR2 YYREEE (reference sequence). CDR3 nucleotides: TGTGCCAGCAGCTCCCCTAGCGGGAGTTTGGAGACCCAGTACTTC. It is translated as CASSSPSGSLETQYF.

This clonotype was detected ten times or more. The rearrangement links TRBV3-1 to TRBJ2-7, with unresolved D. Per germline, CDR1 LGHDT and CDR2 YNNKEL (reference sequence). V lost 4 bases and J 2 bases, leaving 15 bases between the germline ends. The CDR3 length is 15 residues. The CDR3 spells CASSPNLMNPYEQYF. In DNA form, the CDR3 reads TGTGCCAGCAGCCCCAATCTGATGAACCCCTACGAGCAGTACTTC.

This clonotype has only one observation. The DNA for the CDR3 is TGTGCCAGCAGTGATGTGGCGATTCAGAACACTGAAGCTTTCTTT. This codes for CASSDVAIQNTEAFF. This chain uses TRBV2 with TRBJ1-1; D call uncertain. This CDR3 spans 15 amino acids. Germline V CDR1 and CDR2: SNHLY, FYNNEI. V lost 3 bases to trimming and J lost 1 base, with 12 bases between them.

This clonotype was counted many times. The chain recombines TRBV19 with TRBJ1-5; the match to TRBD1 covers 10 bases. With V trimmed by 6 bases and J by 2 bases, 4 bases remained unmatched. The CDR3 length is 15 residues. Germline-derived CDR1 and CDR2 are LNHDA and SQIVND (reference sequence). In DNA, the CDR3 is TGTGCCAGTAGGACCGGGACAGGGGGCAATCAGCCCCAGCATTTT. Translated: CASRTGTGGNQPQHF.

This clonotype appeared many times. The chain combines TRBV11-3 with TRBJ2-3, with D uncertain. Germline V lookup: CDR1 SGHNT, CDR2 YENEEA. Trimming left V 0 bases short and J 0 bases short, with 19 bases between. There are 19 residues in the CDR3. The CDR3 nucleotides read TGTGCCAGCAGCTTAGAGGGGATTGATTACTTGACTAGCACAGATACGCAGTATTTT. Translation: CASSLEGIDYLTSTDTQYF.

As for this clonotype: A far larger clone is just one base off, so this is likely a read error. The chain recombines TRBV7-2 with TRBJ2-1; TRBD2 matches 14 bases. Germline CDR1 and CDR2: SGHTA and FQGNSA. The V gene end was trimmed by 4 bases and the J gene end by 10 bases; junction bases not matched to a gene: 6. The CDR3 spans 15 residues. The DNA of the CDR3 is TGTGCCAGCAGCTCGGGGACTAGCGGGAGCAGGGAGCAGTTCTTC. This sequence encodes CASSSGTSGSREQFF.

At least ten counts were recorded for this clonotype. The chain's CDR3 is CASSYDPDRSYEQYF. The CDR3 DNA reads TGTGCCAGCAGTTACGACCCGGACAGGTCCTACGAGCAGTACTTC. This chain connects TRBV6-5 to TRBJ2-7; TRBD1 agrees at 7 bases. V shed 2 bases, J shed 1 base, and the junction held 5 bases outside the gene matches. Germline V CDR1 and CDR2: MNHEY, SVGAGI. The CDR3 is 15 residues long.

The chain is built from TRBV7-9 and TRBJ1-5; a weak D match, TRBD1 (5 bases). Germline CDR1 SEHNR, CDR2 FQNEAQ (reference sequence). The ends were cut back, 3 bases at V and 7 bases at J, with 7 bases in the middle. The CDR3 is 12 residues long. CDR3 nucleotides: TGTGCCAGCAGCTTGGGGCGGCAGCCCCAGCATTTT. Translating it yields CASSLGRQPQHF.

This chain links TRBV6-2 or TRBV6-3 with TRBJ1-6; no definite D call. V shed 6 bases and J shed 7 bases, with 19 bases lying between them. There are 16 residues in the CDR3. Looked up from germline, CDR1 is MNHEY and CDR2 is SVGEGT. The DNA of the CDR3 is TGTGCCAGCAGCCCCTATACGACGCGGGAGAATTCACCCCTCCACTTT. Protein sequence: CASSPYTTRENSPLHF.

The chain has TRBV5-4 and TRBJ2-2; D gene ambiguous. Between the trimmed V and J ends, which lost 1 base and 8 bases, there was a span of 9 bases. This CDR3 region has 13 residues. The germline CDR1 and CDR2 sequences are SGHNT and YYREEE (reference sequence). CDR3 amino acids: CASSLLGQGELFF. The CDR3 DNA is TGTGCCAGCAGCTTGCTGGGTCAGGGGGAGCTGTTTTTT. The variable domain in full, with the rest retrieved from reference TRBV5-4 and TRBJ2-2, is ETGVTQSPTHLIKTRGQQVTLRCSSQSGHNTVSWYQQALGQGPQFIFQYYREEENGRGNFPPRFSGLQFPNYSSELNVNALELDDSALYLCASSLLGQGELFFGEGSRLTVL.

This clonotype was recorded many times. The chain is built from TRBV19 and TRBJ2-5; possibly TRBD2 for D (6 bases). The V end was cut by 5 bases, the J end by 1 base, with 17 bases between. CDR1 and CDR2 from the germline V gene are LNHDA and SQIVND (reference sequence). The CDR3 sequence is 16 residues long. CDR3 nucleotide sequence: TGTGCCAGTAGTTTAGCCGGGACTGGCCCCCAAGAGACCCAGTACTTC. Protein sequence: CASSLAGTGPQETQYF.

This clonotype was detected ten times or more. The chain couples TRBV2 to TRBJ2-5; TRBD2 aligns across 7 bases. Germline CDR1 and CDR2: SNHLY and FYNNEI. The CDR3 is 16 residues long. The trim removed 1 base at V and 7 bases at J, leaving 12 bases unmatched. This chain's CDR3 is CASSEVGRAGKGTQYF. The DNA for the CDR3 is TGTGCCAGCAGTGAAGTTGGACGAGCGGGAAAAGGGACCCAGTACTTC.

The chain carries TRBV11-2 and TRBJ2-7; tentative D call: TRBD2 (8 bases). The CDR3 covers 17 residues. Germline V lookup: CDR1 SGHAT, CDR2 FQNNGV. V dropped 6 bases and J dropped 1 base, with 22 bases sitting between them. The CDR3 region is CASRPSGGTDGSYEQYF. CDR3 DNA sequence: TGTGCCAGCAGACCGTCGGGGGGGACAGACGGGTCCTACGAGCAGTACTTC. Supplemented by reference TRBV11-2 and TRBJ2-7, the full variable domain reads EAGVAQSPRYKIIEKRQSVAFWCNPISGHATLYWYQQILGQGPKLLIQFQNNGVVDDSQLPKDRFSAERLKGVDSTLKIQPAKLEDSAVYLCASRPSGGTDGSYEQYFGPGTRLTVT.

Written as DNA, the CDR3 is TGTGCTAGTGGTTTCGGTACGGTGGGGGGTGAGACCCAGTACTTC. Translating gives CASGFGTVGGETQYF. V usage is TRBV12-5 and J usage is TRBJ2-5; D is possibly TRBD2 (6 bases). Germline-derived CDR1 and CDR2 are LGHNT and FRNRAP. The CDR3 consists of 15 residues. Deletions cut 3 bases from V and 5 bases from J, with 16 bases between.

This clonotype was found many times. Here the CDR3 reads CASFSMQPYGYTF. CDR3 coding DNA: TGTGCCAGCTTCTCGATGCAGCCCTATGGCTACACCTTC. The rearrangement joins TRBV6-1 to TRBJ1-2, with D uncertain. Per germline, CDR1 MNHNS and CDR2 SASEGT. This CDR3 comprises 13 residues. Trimming took 8 bases from V and 4 from J, leaving 14 bases between them.

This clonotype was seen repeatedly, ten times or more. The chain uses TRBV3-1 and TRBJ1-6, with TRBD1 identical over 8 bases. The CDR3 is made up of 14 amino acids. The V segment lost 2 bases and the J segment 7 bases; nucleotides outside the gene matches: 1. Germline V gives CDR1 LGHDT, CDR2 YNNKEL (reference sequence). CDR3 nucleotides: TGTGCCAGCAGCCAAACAGGGGGGAATTCACCCCTCCACTTT. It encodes CASSQTGGNSPLHF.

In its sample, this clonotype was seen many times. CDR3 DNA: TGTGCCAGCAGTGCGAGGGGTTCAGAGACCCAGTACTTC. Translated: CASSARGSETQYF. The rearrangement joins TRBV2 to TRBJ2-5; D may match TRBD1 or TRBD2 (5 bases each). The CDR3 has 13 residues. V was pared by 4 bases and J by 4 bases, with 10 bases between. Germline-derived CDR1 and CDR2 are SNHLY and FYNNEI. Full variable domain (rest looked up from reference TRBV2 and TRBJ2-5): EPEVTQTPSHQVTQMGQEVILRCVPISNHLYFYWYRQILGQKVEFLVSFYNNEISEKSEIFDDQFSVERPDGSNFTLKIRSTKLEDSAMYFCASSARGSETQYFGPGTRLLVL.